Listed below are T cell receptor beta chains from one sample, sequenced in a study of blood T cell repertoires in COVID-19. Data came from immunoSEQ multiplex PCR; TCRdb stores just in-frame clones and leaves some out. The repertoire holds around 260,000 clones, with 86% as singletons. The sample comprised peripheral blood. All receptors come from a woman aged 25 to 39 with active or convalescent COVID-19. Both conserved end residues are part of each CDR3. Where a row states a size, it is once, few, many or the class of an expanded clone; other rows omit it.

clone size	V gene	J gene	CDR3 protein
NA	TRBV7-9	TRBJ2-3	CASSLGGVGDTQYF
NA	TRBV7-8	TRBJ1-6	CASSQENSPLHF
NA	TRBV10-3	TRBJ2-5	CAISRVAPGETQYF
once	TRBV5-1	TRBJ2-1	CASSLERLYNEQFF
NA	TRBV19	TRBJ1-5	CASSTTGGGQPQHF
NA	TRBV7-6	TRBJ2-2	CASSLAGTKNTGELFF
NA	TRBV6-2/TRBV6-3	TRBJ1-1	CASIPGSFRYSSMNTEAFF
once	TRBV27	TRBJ2-7	CASSLSRTAYEQYF
NA	TRBV5-1	TRBJ2-1	CASTWTSGNNEQFF
NA	TRBV6-5	TRBJ2-3	CASSYAGGFADTQYF
NA	TRBV5-1	TRBJ1-3	CASGPGTGYQSGNTIYF
NA	TRBV6-5	TRBJ1-1	CATDRGRENTEAFF
NA	TRBV3-1/TRBV3-2	TRBJ1-2	CASSLSSANYGYTF
NA	TRBV6-5	TRBJ1-1	CATHDRPSGVSKAFF
once	TRBV30	TRBJ2-7	CAWSVWTYGEQYF
NA	TRBV27	TRBJ1-2	CATQDRANYGYTF
NA	TRBV9	TRBJ2-1	CASSVAPGSYNEQFF
few	TRBV2	TRBJ1-1	CASKQVDTEAFF
NA	TRBV12-3/TRBV12-4	TRBJ1-2	CASSSSGNYGYTF
NA	TRBV29-1	TRBJ1-1	CSVDRGGNTEAFF
NA	TRBV18	TRBJ2-1	CASSGQGQTNEQFF
NA	TRBV19	TRBJ1-5	CASSTAAGAQQPQHF
NA	TRBV12-5	TRBJ2-1	CASGFGGWPYNEQFF
NA	TRBV23-1	TRBJ2-7	CASITPGQGAEGFLYEQYF
NA	TRBV5-1	TRBJ1-1	CASKQGGGEAFF
NA	TRBV28	TRBJ1-2	CASSLRTVNYGYTF